This T cell receptor (beta chain) emerged from a study of T-cell reconstitution after alpha-beta-depleted transplantation in children. Using unique molecular identifiers, the investigators prepared the TCRbeta library. TCRdb recomputed calls from the PCR reads with MiXCR, one row per CDR3 protein. This table has 700,000 to 850,000 distinct CDR3 sequences, 16% appearing once. This CDR3 is built from 12 residues. Germline CDR1 is SQVTM and CDR2 is ANQGSEA. Trimming took off 0 bases at V and 7 bases at J, with 7 bases between the two ends. This clonotype was detected many times. This receptor was identified in a male patient aged 5 to 17 who had a stem cell transplant for acute lymphoblastic leukemia, so the T cells may come from the graft donor. The rearrangement joins TRBV29-1 to TRBJ1-5; D gene ambiguous. The starting material was PBMCs, mostly from graft donor cells, obtained 360 days after TCRalphabeta/CD19-depleted stem cell transplant. The CDR3 here is CSVEDIGQPQHF. CDR3 sequence (DNA): TGCAGCGTTGAAGATATAGGCCAGCCCCAGCATTTT.